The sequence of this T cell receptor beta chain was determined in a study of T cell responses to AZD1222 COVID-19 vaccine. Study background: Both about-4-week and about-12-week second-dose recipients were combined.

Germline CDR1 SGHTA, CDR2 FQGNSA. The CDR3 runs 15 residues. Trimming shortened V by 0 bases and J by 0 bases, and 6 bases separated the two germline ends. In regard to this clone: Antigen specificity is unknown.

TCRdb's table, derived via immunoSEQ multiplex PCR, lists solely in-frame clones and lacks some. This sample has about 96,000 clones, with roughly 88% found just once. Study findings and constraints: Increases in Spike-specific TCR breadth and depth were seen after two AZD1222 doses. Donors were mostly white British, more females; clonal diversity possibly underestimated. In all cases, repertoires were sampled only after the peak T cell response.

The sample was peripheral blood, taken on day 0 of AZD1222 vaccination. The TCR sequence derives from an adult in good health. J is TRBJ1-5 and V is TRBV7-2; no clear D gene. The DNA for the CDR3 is TGTGCCAGCAGCTTAGCGCTTGCTAGCAATCAGCCCCAGCATTTT. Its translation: CASSLALASNQPQHF.